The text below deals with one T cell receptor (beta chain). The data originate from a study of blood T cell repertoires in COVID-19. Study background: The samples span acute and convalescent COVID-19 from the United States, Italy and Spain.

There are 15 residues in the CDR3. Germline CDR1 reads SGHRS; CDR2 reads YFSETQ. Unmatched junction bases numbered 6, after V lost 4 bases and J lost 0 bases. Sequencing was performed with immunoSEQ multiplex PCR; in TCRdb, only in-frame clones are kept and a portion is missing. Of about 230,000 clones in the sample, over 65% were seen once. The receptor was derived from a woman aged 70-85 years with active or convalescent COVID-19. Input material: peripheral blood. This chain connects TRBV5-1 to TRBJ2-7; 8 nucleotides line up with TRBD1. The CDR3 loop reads CASSTGQASSYEQYF. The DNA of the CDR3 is TGCGCCAGCAGCACGGGACAGGCGAGCTCCTACGAGCAGTACTTC.